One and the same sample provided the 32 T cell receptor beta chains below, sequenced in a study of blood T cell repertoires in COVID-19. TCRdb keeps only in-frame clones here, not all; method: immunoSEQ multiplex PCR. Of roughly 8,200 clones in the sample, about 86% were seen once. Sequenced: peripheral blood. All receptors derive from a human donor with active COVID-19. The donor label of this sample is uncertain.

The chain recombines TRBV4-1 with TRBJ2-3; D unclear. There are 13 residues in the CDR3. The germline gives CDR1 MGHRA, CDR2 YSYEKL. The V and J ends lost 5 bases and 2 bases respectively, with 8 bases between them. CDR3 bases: TGCGCCAGCAGCAGCGCCATCACAGATACGCAGTATTTT. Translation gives CASSSAITDTQYF.

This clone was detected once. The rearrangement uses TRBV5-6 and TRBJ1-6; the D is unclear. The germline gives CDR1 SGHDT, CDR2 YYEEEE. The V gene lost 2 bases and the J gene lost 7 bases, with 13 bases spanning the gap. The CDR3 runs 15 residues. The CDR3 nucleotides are TGTGCCAGCAGCTTCACGGCTCCGGGGAATTCACCCCTCCACTTT. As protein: CASSFTAPGNSPLHF.

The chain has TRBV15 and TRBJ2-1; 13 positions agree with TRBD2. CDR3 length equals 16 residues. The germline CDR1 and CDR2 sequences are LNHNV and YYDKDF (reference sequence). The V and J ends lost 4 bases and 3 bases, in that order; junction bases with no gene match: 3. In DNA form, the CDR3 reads TGTGCCACCAGCACCCGACTAGCGGGAGGCTACAATGAGCAGTTCTTC. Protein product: CATSTRLAGGYNEQFF.

The CDR3 sequence: CASSDGTRDPYEQYF. Written as DNA, the CDR3 is TGTGCCAGCAGCGACGGGACTAGAGACCCCTACGAGCAGTACTTC. V usage is TRBV7-9 and J usage is TRBJ2-7; 8 nucleotides align to TRBD2. CDR1 and CDR2 from the germline V gene are SEHNR and FQNEAQ (reference sequence). The CDR3 has 15 amino acids. J lost 2 bases, V lost 5 bases, and 8 bases had no gene match.

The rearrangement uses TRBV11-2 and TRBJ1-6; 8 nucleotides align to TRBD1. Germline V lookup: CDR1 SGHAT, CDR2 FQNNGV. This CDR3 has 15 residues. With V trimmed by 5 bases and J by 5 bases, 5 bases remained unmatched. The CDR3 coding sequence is TGTGCCAGCAGCCGCCGGGACAGGAATAATTCACCCCTCCACTTT. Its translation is CASSRRDRNNSPLHF.

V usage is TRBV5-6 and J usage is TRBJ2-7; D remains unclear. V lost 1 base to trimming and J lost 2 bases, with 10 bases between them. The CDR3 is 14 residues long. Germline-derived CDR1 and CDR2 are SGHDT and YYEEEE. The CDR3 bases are TGTGCCAGCAGCTTGTCAACACTACCCTACGAGCAGTACTTC. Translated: CASSLSTLPYEQYF.

The chain's CDR3 is CSVEDTTSGGYTF. Written as DNA, the CDR3 is TGCAGCGTTGAAGATACGACCTCGGGTGGCTACACCTTC. The chain has TRBV29-1 and TRBJ1-2; D is unclear. The germline V gene has CDR1 SQVTM and CDR2 ANQGSEA. Trimming left V 0 bases short and J 7 bases short, with 12 bases between. This CDR3 comprises 13 residues.

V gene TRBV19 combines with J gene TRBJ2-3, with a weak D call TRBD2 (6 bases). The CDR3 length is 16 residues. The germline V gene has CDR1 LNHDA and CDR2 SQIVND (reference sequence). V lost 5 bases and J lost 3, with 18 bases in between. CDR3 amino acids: CASSPLRRGVTDTQYF. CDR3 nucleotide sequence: TGTGCCAGTAGTCCCCTTCGTCGCGGGGTAACAGATACGCAGTATTTT.

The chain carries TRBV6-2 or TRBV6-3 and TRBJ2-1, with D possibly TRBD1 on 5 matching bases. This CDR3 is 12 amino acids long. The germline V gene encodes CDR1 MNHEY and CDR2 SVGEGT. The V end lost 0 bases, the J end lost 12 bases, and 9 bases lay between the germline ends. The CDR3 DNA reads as TGTGCCAGCAGTTACTCGGAGCAGGGGCAGTTCTTC. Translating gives CASSYSEQGQFF.

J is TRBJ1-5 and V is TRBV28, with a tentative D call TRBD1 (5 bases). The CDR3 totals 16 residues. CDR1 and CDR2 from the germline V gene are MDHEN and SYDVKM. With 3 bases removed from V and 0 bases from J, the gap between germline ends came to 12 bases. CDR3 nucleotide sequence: TGTGCCAGCAGTTTGGCGGGGGTGAATAGCAATCAGCCCCAGCATTTT. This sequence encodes CASSLAGVNSNQPQHF.

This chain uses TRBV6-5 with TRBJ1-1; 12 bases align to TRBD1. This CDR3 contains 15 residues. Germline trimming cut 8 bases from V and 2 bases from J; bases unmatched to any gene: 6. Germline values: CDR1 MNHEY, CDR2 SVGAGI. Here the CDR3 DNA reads TGTGCCAGCTCGGGACAGGGGGCCCCAAACACTGAAGCTTTCTTT. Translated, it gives CASSGQGAPNTEAFF.

In DNA, the CDR3 is TGTGCCAGCAGCCAAGGAGCGGGAGGGCGTACAGATACGCAGTATTTT. The encoded protein is CASSQGAGGRTDTQYF. The gene calls are TRBV4-2 and TRBJ2-3; 10 positions agree with TRBD2. Germline V CDR1 and CDR2: LGHNA, YNFKEQ. CDR3 length equals 16 residues. V dropped 1 base and J dropped 3; count of bases not matched to a gene: 4.

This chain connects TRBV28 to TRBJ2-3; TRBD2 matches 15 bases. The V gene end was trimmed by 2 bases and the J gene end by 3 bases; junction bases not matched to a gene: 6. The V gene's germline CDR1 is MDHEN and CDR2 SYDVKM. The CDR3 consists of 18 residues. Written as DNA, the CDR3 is TGTGCCAGCAGTTTAGGACTAGCGGGGGGGCCGGGAACAGATACGCAGTATTTT. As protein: CASSLGLAGGPGTDTQYF. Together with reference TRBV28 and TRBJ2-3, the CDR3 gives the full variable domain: DVKVTQSSRYLVKRTGEKVFLECVQDMDHENMFWYRQDPGLGLRLIYFSYDVKMKEKGDIPEGYSVSREKKERFSLILESASTNQTSMYLCASSLGLAGGPGTDTQYFGPGTRLTVL.

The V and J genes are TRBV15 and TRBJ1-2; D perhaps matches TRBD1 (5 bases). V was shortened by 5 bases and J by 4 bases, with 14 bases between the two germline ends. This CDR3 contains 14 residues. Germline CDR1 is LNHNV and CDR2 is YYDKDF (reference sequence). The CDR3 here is CATSSRDSLYGYTF. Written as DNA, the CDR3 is TGTGCCACCAGCTCCCGGGACTCCCTCTATGGCTACACCTTC. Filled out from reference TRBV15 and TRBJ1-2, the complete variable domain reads DAMVIQNPRYQVTQFGKPVTLSCSQTLNHNVMYWYQQKSSQAPKLLFHYYDKDFNNEADTPDNFQSRRPNTSFCFLDIRSPGLGDTAMYLCATSSRDSLYGYTFGSGTRLTVV.

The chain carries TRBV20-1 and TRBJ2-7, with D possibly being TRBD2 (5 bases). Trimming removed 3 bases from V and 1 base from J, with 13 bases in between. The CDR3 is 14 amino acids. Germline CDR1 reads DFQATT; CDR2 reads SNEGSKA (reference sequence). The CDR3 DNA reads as TGCAGTGCTAGTCTGGGATCGGGATCCTACGAGCAGTACGTC. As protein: CSASLGSGSYEQYV.

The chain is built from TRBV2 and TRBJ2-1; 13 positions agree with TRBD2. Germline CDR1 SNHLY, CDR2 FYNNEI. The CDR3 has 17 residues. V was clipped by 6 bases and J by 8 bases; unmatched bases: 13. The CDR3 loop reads CASRGIPLAGGPYEQFF. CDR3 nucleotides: TGTGCCAGCAGGGGCATTCCACTAGCGGGAGGGCCCTATGAGCAGTTCTTC. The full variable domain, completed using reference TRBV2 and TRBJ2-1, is EPEVTQTPSHQVTQMGQEVILRCVPISNHLYFYWYRQILGQKVEFLVSFYNNEISEKSEIFDDQFSVERPDGSNFTLKIRSTKLEDSAMYFCASRGIPLAGGPYEQFFGPGTRLTVL.

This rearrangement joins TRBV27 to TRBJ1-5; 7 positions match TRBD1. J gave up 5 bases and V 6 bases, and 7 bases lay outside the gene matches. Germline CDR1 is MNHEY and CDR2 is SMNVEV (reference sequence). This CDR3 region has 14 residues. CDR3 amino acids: CASSQGTAYQPQHF. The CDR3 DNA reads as TGTGCCAGCAGCCAAGGGACAGCCTATCAGCCCCAGCATTTT.

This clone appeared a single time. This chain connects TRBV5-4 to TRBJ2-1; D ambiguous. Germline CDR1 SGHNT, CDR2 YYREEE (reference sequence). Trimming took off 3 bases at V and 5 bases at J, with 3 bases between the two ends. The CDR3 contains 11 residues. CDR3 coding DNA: TGTGCCAGCAGCTCAAACAATGAGCAGTTCTTC. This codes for CASSSNNEQFF.

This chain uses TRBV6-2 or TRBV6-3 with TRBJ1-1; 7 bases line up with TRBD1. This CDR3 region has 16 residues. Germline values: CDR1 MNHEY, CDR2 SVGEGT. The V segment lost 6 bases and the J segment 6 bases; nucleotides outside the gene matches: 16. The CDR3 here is CASSPPVVGGEAEAFF. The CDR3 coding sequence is TGTGCCAGCAGCCCCCCAGTCGTAGGGGGCGAGGCTGAAGCTTTCTTT.

This chain's CDR3 is CASSPGTYGDTQYF. In DNA, the CDR3 is TGTGCCAGCAGTCCTGGTACCTACGGAGATACGCAGTATTTT. This chain links TRBV27 with TRBJ2-3; D gene unclear. Trimming removed 5 bases from V and 5 bases from J, with 14 bases in between. The CDR3 spans 14 residues. Germline CDR1 and CDR2: MNHEY and SMNVEV (reference sequence).

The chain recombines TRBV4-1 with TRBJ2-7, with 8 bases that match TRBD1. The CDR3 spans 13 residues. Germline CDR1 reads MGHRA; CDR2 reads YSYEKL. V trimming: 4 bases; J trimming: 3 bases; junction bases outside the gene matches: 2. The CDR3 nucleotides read TGCGCCAGCAGCCCGGACAGGGACTACGAGCAGTACTTC. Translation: CASSPDRDYEQYF.

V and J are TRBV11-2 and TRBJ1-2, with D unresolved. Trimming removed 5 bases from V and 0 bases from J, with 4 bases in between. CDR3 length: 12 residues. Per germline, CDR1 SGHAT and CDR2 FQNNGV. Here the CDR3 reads CASSPTNYGYTF. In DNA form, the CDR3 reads TGTGCCAGCAGCCCCACTAACTATGGCTACACCTTC. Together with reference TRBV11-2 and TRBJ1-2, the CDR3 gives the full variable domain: EAGVAQSPRYKIIEKRQSVAFWCNPISGHATLYWYQQILGQGPKLLIQFQNNGVVDDSQLPKDRFSAERLKGVDSTLKIQPAKLEDSAVYLCASSPTNYGYTFGSGTRLTVV.

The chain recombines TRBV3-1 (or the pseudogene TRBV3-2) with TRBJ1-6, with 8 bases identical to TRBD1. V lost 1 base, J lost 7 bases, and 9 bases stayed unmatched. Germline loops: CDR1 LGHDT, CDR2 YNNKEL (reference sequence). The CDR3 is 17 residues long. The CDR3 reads CASSQGVRTGQNSPLHF. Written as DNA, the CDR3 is TGTGCCAGCAGCCAAGGGGTAAGGACAGGGCAAAATTCACCCCTCCACTTT.

CDR3 sequence (DNA): TGCGCCAGCAGCGTCAATAGCGGGGGGGCCATATCCCCCTACGAGCAGTACTTC. It encodes CASSVNSGGAISPYEQYF. The rearrangement links TRBV5-1 to TRBJ2-7, with TRBD2 identical over 11 bases. Germline loops: CDR1 SGHRS, CDR2 YFSETQ. V was pared by 4 bases and J by 2 bases, with 14 bases of the junction left unmatched. CDR3 size: 18 residues.

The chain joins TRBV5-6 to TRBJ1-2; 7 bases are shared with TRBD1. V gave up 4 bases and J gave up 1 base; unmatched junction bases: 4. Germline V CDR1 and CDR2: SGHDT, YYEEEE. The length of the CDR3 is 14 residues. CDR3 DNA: TGTGCCAGCAGCAGGGACAGAGTTAACTATGGCTACACCTTC. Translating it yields CASSRDRVNYGYTF. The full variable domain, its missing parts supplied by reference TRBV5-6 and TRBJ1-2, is DAGVTQSPTHLIKTRGQQVTLRCSPKSGHDTVSWYQQALGQGPQFIFQYYEEEERQRGNFPDRFSGHQFPNYSSELNVNALLLGDSALYLCASSRDRVNYGYTFGSGTRLTVV.

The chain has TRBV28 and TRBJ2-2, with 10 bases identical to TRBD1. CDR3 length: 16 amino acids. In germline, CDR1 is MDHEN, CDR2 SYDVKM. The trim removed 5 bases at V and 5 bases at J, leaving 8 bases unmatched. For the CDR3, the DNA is TGTGCCAGCAGTCCCCCGGGACAGGGGTTAACCGGGGAGCTGTTTTTT. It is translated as CASSPPGQGLTGELFF.

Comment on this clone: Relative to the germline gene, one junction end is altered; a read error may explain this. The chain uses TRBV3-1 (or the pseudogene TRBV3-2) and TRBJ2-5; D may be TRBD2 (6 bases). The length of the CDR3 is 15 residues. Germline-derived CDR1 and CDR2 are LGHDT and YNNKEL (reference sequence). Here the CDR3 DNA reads TGTGCCGGCAGCCAATCGCGGGGTGGGCAAGAGACCCAGTACTTC. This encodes CAGSQSRGGQETQYF.

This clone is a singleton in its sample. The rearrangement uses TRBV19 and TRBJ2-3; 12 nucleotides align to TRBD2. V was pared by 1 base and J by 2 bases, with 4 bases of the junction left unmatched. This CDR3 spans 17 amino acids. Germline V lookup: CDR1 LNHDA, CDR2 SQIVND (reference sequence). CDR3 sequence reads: CASSIGGLAGYTDTQYF. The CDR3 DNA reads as TGTGCCAGTAGTATAGGCGGACTAGCGGGGTACACAGATACGCAGTATTTT.

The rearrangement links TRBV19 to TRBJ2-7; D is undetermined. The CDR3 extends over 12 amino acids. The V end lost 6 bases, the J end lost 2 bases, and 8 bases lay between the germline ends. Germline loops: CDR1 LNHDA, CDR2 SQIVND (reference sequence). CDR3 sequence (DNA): TGTGCCAGTAGCGACATTCCCTACGAGCAGTACTTC. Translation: CASSDIPYEQYF.

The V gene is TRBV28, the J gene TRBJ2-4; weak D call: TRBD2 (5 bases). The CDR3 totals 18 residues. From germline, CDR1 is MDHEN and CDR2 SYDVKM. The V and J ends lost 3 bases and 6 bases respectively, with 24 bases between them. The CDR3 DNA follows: TGTGCCAGCAGTTTCGGGGTATTAACCTTGACACCGACAAACATTCAGTACTTC. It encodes CASSFGVLTLTPTNIQYF.

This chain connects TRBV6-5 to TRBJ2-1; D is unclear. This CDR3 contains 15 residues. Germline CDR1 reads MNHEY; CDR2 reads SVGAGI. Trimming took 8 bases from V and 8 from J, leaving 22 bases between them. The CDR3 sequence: CASGRTSERVDEQFF. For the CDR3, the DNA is TGTGCCAGCGGCCGCACCTCGGAACGGGTCGATGAGCAGTTCTTC.

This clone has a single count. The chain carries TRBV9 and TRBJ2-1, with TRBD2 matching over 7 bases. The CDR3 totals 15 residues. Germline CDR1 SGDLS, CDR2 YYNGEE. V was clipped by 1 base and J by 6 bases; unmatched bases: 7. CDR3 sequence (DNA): TGTGCCAGCAGCGTATGGGCTAGCGGATTCAATGAGCAGTTCTTC. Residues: CASSVWASGFNEQFF.